This T cell receptor (beta chain) was sequenced for a study of T cell responses to AZD1222 COVID-19 vaccine (dated by TCRdb to the early 2020s). Looking at the study overall: AZD1222 recipients given second doses at about 4 weeks or at about 12 weeks were pooled, since spike-specific TCR depth and breadth were not found to differ between the two schedules. TCR sequencing covered some 250 trial participants: about 210 given two doses of AZD1222 and 26 given two doses of MenACWY control vaccine. Trial participants were enrolled into age subgroups of 18-55, 56-69 and 70-plus years, which contained approximately 150, 28 and 58 TCR-sequenced participants, respectively. General study outcomes and caveats: The vaccine-associated CD4 TCRs covered the entire spike protein, and the dominant responses fell in regions 160-218 and 743-854. Only five to seven AZD1222 recipients were SARS-CoV-2 seropositive at baseline, limiting conclusions about previously exposed vaccinees. Spike-specific TCR breadth and depth rose significantly after two AZD1222 doses compared with day 0 and with MenACWY recipients. Reportedly, close to half of the unique spike-specific TCRs recognized epitopes lying outside the regions that are mutated in the B.1.351 and B.1.1.7 variants. Because no day 14 peak-response samples were available, repertoires were characterized only after the peak T cell response. Participants were mostly white British, with more females than males. The authors suggested clonal diversity may have been underestimated. The 56-69-year group was small, and its depth increase did not reach significance, likely because of low power.

In the paper's terms, the time point label means: baseline before first vaccination. The vaccinee samples were drawn from two UK trials, COV001 and COV002, one of which was a single-blind randomized controlled phase 2/3 trial testing AZD1222 (ChAdOx1 nCoV-19) in healthy adults. For TCRbeta chain sequencing, PBMC samples were collected from trial participants at day 0 and at day 28 after the second dose. Comment on this clone: The specificity of this receptor is unknown. Base qualities were left out, and no much larger clone turns up one base away.

For CDR1 and CDR2, the germline V gene (reference sequence) lists LNHDA and SQIVND. The CDR3 goes from the cysteine to the phenylalanine over 14 residues. The DNA shown is the 42-base CDR3, in frame from base 1. V is cut by 3 bases and J by 6 bases, and the space between the germline ends is 13 bases. The CDR3 regions of human TCRbeta chains were subjected to immunosequencing. From the authors' description of their analysis: TCRs in the repertoires were matched against a reference library of SARS-CoV-2-specific TCRs that had been generated with the MIRA antigen-specificity platform. Breadth was defined as the fraction of unique TCRs that were SARS-CoV-2-associated, and depth was defined as the fraction of total T cells that were SARS-CoV-2-associated. Using the MIRA data, each spike-specific TCR was assigned both to the spike region to which the TCR was reactive and to a CD4 or CD8 class. Log10-transformed breadth and depth values were compared by one-way ANOVA with Sidak's multiple comparisons tests. TCRdb provides this immuneACCESS table in a form limited to in-frame rearrangements. Some clones are lacking; in checked studies, under half of them reflect an unresolved V gene, and why the rest are absent is not known. The DNA was the basis for D and trimming; V, J and clone size are from that table. This sample holds about 150,000 clones; 85% to 95% were observed only once. About 9% of the sample is in the top ten clones.

This TCR came from an adult in good health. The sequence joins TRBV19 to TRBJ2-3; the best D guess is TRBD2, with 6 bases matching. The sample here was peripheral blood, taken on day 0 of AZD1222 vaccination. The CDR3 region: CASSIGTPGDTQYF. Here is the DNA: TGTGCCAGTAGTATCGGGACTCCGGGGGATACGCAGTATTTT.